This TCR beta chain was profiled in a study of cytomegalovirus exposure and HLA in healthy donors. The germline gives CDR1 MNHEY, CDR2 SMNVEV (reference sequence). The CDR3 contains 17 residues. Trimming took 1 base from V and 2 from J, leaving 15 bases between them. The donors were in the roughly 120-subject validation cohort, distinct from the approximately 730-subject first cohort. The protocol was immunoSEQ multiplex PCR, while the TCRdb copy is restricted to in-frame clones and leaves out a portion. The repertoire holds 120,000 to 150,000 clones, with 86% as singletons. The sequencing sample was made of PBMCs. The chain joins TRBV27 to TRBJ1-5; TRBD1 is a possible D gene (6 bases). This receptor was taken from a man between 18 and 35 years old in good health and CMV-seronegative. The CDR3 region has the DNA TGTGCCAGCAGTTTATTTCTCCCGGCAGGGGGCAATCAGCCCCAGCATTTT. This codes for CASSLFLPAGGNQPQHF.